This T cell receptor beta chain is from a study of cytomegalovirus exposure and HLA in healthy donors. Regarding the study as a whole: Associated with cytomegalovirus, according to the listing, were some 180 TCR beta chains. An assumption of roughly uniform sequencing depth across donors underlay the presence/absence analyses. What a later analysis showed was that several of the most significant clusters appeared linked to common viral pathogens.

Notes on this clone: Antigen specificity is unknown.

The PCR employed 60 Vbeta primers together with 13 Jbeta primers. Produced via immunoSEQ multiplex PCR; TCRdb's table is partial and in-frame only. Among more than 200,000 clones listed, more than 60% were seen once. V gave up 4 bases and J gave up 1 base, with 5 bases separating them. CDR1 and CDR2 from the germline V gene are SGHRS and YFSETQ. This CDR3 is 12 amino acids long. The sample consisted of PBMCs. The sequence derives from a girl aged 2-10 years in good health and CMV-seronegative. The chain couples TRBV5-1 to TRBJ1-1; D remains unclear. The CDR3 protein is CASSPGNTEAFF. CDR3 sequence (DNA): TGCGCCAGCAGCCCGGGGAACACTGAAGCTTTCTTT.